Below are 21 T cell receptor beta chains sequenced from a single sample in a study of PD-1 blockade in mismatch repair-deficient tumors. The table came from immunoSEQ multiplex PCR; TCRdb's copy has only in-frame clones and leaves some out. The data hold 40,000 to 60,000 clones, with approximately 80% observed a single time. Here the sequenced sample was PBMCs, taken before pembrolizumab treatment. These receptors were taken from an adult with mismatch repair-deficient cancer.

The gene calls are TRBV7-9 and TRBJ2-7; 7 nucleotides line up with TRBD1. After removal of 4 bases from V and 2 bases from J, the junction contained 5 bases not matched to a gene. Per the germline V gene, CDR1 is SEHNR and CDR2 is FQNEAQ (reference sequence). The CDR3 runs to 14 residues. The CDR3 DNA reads TGTGCCAGCAGCTGGGACAGAAAAGCCTACGAGCAGTACTTC. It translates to CASSWDRKAYEQYF.

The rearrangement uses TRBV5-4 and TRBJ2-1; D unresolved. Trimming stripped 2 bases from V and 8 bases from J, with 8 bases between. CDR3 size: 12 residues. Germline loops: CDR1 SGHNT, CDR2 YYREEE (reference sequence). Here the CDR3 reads CASSLVSHEQFF. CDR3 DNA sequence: TGTGCCAGCAGCTTAGTTTCCCATGAGCAGTTCTTC.

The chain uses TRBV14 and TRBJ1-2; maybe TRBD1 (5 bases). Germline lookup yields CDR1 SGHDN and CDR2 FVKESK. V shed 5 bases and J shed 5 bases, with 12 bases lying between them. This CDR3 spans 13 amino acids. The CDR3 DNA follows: TGTGCCAGCAGCGGAGACGGGACGTATGGCTACACCTTC. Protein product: CASSGDGTYGYTF.

In DNA, the CDR3 is TGTGCCTGGAGTGCCACAACAGGGACTGAAGCTTTCTTT. Protein: CAWSATTGTEAFF. The J gene is TRBJ1-1, the V gene TRBV30, with D possibly being TRBD1 (6 bases). V lost 1 base and J lost 5, with 11 bases in between. Germline CDR1 and CDR2: GTSNPN and SVGIG (reference sequence). The CDR3 has 13 residues.

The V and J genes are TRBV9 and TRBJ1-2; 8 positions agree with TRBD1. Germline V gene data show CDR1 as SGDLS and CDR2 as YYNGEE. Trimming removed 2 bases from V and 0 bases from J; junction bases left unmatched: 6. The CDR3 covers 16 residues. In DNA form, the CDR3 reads TGTGCCAGCAGCGTTCCCACGACAGGGGCTAACTATGGCTACACCTTC. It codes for CASSVPTTGANYGYTF.

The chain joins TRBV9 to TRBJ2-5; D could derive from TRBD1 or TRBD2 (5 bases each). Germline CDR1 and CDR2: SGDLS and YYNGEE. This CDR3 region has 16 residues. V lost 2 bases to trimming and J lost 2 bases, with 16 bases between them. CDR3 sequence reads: CASSVGPLGVQETQYF. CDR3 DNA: TGTGCCAGCAGCGTGGGACCCCTGGGAGTACAAGAGACCCAGTACTTC.

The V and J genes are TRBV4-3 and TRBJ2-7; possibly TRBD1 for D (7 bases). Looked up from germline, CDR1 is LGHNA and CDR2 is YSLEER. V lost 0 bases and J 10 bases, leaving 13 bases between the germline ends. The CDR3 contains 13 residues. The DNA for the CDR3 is TGCGCCAGCAGCCAAGATTGGAGGGGGCTTCAGTACTTC. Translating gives CASSQDWRGLQYF.

The CDR3 loop is CASSVRTSGSGADTQYF. Written as DNA, the CDR3 is TGTGCCAGCAGCGTACGGACTAGCGGCAGCGGGGCAGATACGCAGTATTTT. This rearrangement joins TRBV7-2 to TRBJ2-3; 10 bases match TRBD2. CDR3 length: 17 residues. The germline gives CDR1 SGHTA, CDR2 FQGNSA. The junction had 12 bases not matched to a gene; V was cut back by 5 bases and J by 4 bases.

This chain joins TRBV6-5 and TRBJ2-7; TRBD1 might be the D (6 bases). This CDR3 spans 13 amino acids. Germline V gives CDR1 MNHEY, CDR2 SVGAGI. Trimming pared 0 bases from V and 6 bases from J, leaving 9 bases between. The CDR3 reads CASSYSGHPEQYF. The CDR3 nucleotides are TGTGCCAGCAGTTACTCGGGACATCCCGAGCAGTACTTC.

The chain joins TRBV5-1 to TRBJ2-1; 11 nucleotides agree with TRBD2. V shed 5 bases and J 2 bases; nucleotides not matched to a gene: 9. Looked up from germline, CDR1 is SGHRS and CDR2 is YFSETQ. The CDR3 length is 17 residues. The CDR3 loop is CASSLTGLAETYNEQFF. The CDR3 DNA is TGCGCCAGCAGTTTAACGGGACTAGCGGAGACCTACAATGAGCAGTTCTTC.

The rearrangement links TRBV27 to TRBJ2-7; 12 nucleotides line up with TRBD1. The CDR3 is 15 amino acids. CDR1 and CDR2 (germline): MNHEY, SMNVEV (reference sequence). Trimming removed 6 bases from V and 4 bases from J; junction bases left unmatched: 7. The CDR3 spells CASSRKGQGAYEQYF. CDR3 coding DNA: TGTGCCAGCAGCAGAAAGGGACAGGGGGCTTACGAGCAGTACTTC.

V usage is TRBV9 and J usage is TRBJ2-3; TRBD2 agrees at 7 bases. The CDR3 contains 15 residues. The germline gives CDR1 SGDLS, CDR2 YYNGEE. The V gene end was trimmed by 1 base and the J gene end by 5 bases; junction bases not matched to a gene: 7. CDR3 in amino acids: CASSVSREWVDTQYF. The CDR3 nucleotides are TGTGCCAGCAGCGTATCGCGGGAGTGGGTAGATACGCAGTATTTT.

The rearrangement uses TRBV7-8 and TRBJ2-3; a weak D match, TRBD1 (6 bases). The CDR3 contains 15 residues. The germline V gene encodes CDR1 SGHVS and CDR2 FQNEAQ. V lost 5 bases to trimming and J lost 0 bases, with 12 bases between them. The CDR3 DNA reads TGTGCCAGCAGCCGAGGGGGTGGAAGCACAGATACGCAGTATTTT. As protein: CASSRGGGSTDTQYF.

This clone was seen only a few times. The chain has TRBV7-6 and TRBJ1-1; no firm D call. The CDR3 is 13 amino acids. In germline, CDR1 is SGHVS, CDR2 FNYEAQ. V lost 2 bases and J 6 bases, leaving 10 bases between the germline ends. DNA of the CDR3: TGTGCCAGCAGCTTAAGTGGGTTTTCTGAAGCTTTCTTT. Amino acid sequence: CASSLSGFSEAFF.

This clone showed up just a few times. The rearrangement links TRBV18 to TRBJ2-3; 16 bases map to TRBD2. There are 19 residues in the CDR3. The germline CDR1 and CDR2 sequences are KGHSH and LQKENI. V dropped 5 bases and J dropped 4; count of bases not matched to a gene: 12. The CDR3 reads CASSNPGLAGGPVADTQYF. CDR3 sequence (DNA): TGTGCCAGCTCAAACCCGGGACTAGCGGGAGGGCCGGTTGCAGATACGCAGTATTTT.

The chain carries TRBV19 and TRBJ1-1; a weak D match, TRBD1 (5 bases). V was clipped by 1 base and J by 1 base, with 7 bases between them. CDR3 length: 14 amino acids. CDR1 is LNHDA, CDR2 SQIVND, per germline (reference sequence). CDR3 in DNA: TGTGCCAGTAGTATAGGCCAGGGGAACACTGAAGCTTTCTTT. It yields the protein CASSIGQGNTEAFF.

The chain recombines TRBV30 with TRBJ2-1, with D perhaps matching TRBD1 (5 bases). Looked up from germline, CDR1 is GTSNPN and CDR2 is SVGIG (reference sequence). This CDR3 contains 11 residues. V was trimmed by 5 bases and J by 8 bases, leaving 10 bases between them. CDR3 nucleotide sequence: TGTGCCTGGGAGACAGTTTATGAGCAGTTCTTC. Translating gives CAWETVYEQFF.

The CDR3 loop is CASSLGGTSTDTQYF. The CDR3 coding sequence is TGTGCCAGCAGCTTAGGCGGGACTAGCACAGATACGCAGTATTTT. The J gene is TRBJ2-3, the V gene TRBV7-3; perhaps TRBD2 as D (6 bases). V lost 2 bases to trimming and J lost 0 bases, with 9 bases between them. This CDR3 has 15 residues. Germline V CDR1 and CDR2: SGHTA, FQGTGA.

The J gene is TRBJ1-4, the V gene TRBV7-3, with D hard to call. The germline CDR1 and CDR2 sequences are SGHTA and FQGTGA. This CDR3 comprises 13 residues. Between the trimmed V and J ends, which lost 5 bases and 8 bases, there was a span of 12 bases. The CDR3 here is CASSLRPGEKLFF. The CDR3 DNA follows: TGTGCCAGCAGCCTACGACCTGGGGAAAAACTGTTTTTT. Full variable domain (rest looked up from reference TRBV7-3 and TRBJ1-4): GAGVSQTPSNKVTEKGKYVELRCDPISGHTALYWYRQSLGQGPEFLIYFQGTGAADDSGLPNDRFFAVRPEGSVSTLKIQRTERGDSAVYLCASSLRPGEKLFFGSGTQLSVL.

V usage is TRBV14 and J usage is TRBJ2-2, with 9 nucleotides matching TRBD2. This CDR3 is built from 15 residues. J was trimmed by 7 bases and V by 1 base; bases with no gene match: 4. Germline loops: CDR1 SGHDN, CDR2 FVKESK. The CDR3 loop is CASSQVAGASGELFF. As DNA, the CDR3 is TGTGCCAGCAGCCAAGTAGCGGGAGCGAGCGGGGAGCTGTTTTTT.

The CDR3 loop reads CASSSSGTVNTEAFF. CDR3 DNA sequence: TGCGCCAGCAGCTCATCCGGGACGGTGAACACTGAAGCTTTCTTT. This rearrangement joins TRBV5-1 to TRBJ1-1; a weak D match, TRBD1 (5 bases). V lost 3 bases and J 0 bases, leaving 12 bases between the germline ends. In germline, CDR1 is SGHRS, CDR2 YFSETQ. This CDR3 contains 15 residues.